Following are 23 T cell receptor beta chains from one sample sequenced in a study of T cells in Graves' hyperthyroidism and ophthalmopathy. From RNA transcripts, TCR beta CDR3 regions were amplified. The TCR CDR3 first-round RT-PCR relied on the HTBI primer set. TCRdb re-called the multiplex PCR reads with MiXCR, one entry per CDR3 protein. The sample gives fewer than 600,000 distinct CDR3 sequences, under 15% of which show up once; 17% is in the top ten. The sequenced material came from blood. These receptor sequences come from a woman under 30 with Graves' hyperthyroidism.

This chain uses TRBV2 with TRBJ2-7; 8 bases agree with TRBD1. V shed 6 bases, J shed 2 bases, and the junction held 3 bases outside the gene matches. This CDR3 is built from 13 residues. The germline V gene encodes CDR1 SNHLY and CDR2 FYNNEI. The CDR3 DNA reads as TGTGCCAGCAGGGAGACAGGGGCCTACGAGCAGTACGTC. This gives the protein CASRETGAYEQYV.

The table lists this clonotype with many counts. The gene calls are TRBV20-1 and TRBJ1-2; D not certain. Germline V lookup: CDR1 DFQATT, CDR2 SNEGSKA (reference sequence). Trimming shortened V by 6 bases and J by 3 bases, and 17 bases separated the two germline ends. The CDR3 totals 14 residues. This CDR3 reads CSALTREGYYGYTF. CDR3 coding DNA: TGCAGTGCGCTCACTCGGGAGGGTTACTATGGCTACACCTTC.

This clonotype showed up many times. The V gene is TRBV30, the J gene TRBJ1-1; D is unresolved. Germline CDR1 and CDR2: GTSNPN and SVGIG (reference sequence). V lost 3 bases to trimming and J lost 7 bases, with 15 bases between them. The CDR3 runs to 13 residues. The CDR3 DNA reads TGTGCCTGGAGCCCGCAGTTGGCAATTGAAGCTTTCTTT. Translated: CAWSPQLAIEAFF.

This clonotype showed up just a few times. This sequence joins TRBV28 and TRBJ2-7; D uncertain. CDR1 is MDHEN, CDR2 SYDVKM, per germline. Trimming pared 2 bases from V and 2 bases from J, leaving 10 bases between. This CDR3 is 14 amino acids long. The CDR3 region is CASSLRRPPYEQYV. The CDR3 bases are TGTGCCAGCAGTTTAAGGCGCCCGCCCTACGAGCAGTACGTC.

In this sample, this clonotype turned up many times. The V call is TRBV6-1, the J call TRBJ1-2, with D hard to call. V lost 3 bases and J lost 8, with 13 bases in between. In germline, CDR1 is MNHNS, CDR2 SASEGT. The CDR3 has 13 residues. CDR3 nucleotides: TGTGCCAGCAGTGAGATAGAGAGCTCAGGCTACACCTTC. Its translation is CASSEIESSGYTF.

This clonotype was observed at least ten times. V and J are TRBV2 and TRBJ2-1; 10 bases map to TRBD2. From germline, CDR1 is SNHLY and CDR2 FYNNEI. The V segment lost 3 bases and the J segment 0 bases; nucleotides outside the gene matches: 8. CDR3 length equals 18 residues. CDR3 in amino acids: CASSDASGRYGSYNEQFF. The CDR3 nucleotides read TGTGCCAGCAGTGATGCTAGCGGGAGATATGGCTCCTACAATGAGCAGTTCTTC.

The CDR3 bases are TGTGCCTGGAGTGTACCGAGAGGACAGGGAGAAGAGACCCAGTACTTC. Amino acids: CAWSVPRGQGEETQYF. The chain carries TRBV30 and TRBJ2-5, with 8 bases aligning to TRBD1. The CDR3 contains 16 residues. Germline V CDR1 and CDR2: GTSNPN, SVGIG (reference sequence). With 0 bases clipped from V and 3 bases from J, the junction kept 9 bases outside the gene matches.

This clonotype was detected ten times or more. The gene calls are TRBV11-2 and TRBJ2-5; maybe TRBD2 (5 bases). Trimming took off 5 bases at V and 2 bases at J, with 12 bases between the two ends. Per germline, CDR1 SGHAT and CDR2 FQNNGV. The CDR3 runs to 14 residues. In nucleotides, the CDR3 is TGTGCCAGCAGCGAGCTGGGGAGTCAAGAGACCCAGTACTTC. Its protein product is CASSELGSQETQYF.

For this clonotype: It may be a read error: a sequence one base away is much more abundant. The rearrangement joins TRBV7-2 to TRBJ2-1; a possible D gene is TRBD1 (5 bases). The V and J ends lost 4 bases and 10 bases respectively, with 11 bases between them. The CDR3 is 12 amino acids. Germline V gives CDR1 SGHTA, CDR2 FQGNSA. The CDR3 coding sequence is TGTGCCAGCAGCTACAGGCTCCACGAGCAGTTCTTC. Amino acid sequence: CASSYRLHEQFF.

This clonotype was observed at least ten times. As DNA, the CDR3 is TGTGCCAGTAGTCCCCCGGGGACAGGTTCGTACACTGAAGCTTTCTTT. Its protein product is CASSPPGTGSYTEAFF. The genes are TRBV19 and TRBJ1-1; 8 bases agree with TRBD1. CDR3 length equals 16 residues. V dropped 5 bases and J dropped 3; count of bases not matched to a gene: 11. Per the germline V gene, CDR1 is LNHDA and CDR2 is SQIVND (reference sequence). Together with reference TRBV19 and TRBJ1-1, the CDR3 gives the full variable domain: DGGITQSPKYLFRKEGQNVTLSCEQNLNHDAMYWYRQDPGQGLRLIYYSQIVNDFQKGDIAEGYSVSREKKESFPLTVTSAQKNPTAFYLCASSPPGTGSYTEAFFGQGTRLTVV.

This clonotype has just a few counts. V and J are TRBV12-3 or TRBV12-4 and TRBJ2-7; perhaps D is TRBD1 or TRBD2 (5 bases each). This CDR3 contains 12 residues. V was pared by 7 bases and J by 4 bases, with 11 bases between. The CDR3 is CASKPGGYEQYF. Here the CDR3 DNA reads TGTGCCAGCAAACCTGGGGGTTACGAGCAGTACTTC.

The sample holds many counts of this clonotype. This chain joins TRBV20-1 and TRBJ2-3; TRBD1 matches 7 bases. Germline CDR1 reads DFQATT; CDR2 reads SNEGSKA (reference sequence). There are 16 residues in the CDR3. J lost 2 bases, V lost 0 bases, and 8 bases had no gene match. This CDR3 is CSARDLGQALTDTQYF. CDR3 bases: TGCAGTGCTAGAGATTTAGGACAGGCCCTCACAGATACGCAGTATTTT.

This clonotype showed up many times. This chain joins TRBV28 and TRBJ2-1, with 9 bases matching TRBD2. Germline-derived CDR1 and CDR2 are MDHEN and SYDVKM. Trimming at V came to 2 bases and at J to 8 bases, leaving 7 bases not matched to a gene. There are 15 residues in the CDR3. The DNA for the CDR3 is TGTGCCAGCAGTTTACCGGCTAGCGGGACCTATGAGCAGTTCTTC. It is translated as CASSLPASGTYEQFF.

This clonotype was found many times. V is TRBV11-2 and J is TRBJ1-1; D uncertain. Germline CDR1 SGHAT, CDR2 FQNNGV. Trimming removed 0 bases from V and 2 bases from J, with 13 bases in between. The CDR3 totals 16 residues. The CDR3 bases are TGTGCCAGCAGCTTAGATAATAGCGGAGCTAACACTGAAGCTTTCTTT. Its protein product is CASSLDNSGANTEAFF.

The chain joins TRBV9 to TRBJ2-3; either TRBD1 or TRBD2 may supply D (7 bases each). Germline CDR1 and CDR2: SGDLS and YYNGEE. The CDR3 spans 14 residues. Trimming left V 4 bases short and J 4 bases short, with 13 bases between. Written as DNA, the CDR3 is TGTGCCAGCAGCTCAGGGGGGGGCTCAGATACGCAGTATTTT. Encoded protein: CASSSGGGSDTQYF.

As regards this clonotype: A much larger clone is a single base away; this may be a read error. CDR3 sequence: CASGPYPDSSGYEQFF. The CDR3 DNA follows: TGTGCCAGCGGCCCTTACCCGGACTCTAGCGGGTATGAGCAGTTCTTC. The genes are TRBV11-2 and TRBJ2-1; 8 nucleotides line up with TRBD2. Losses at the gene ends were 8 bases for V and 8 bases for J; bases not matched to a gene: 17. The CDR3 sequence is 16 residues long. Germline loops: CDR1 SGHAT, CDR2 FQNNGV.

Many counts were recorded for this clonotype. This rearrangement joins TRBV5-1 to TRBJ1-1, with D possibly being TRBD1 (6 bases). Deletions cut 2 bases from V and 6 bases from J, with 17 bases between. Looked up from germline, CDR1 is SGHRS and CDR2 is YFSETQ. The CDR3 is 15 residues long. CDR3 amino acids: CASSLAGQIFPEAFF. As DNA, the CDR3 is TGCGCCAGCAGCTTAGCTGGACAGATTTTCCCTGAAGCTTTCTTT.

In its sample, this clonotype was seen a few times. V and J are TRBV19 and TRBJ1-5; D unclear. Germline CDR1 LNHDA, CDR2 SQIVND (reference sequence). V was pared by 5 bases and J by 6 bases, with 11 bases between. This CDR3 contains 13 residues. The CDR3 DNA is TGTGCCAGTAGTGACCCGGGTGGTCAGCCCCAGCATTTT. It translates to CASSDPGGQPQHF.

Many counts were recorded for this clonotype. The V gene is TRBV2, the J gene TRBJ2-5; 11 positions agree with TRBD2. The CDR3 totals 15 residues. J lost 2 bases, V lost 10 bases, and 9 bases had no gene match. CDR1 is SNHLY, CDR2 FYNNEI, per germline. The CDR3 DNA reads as TGTGCCACGGTCACCGGGACTAGCGGACAAGAGACCCAGTACTTC. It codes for CATVTGTSGQETQYF.

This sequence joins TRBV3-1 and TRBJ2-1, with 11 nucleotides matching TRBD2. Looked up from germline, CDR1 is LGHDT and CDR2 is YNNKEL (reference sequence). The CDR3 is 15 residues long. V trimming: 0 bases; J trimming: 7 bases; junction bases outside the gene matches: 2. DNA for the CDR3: TGTGCCAGCAGCCAAGATCTAGCGGGAGGTAATGAGCAGTTCTTC. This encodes CASSQDLAGGNEQFF.

The CDR3 sequence: CASGTSGVNEQFF. The CDR3 region has the DNA TGTGCCAGTGGGACTAGCGGGGTCAATGAGCAGTTCTTC. This chain uses TRBV12-3 or TRBV12-4 with TRBJ2-1; TRBD2 aligns across 13 bases. J lost 6 bases, V lost 9 bases, and 2 bases had no gene match. This CDR3 has 13 residues.

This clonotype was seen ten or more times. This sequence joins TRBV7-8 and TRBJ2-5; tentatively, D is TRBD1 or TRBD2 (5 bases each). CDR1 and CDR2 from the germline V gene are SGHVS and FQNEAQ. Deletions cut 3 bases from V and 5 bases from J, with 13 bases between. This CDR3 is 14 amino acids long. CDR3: CASSLGDLRETQYF. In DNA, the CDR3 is TGTGCCAGCAGCTTGGGGGACCTAAGGGAGACCCAGTACTTC.

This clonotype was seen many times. CDR3 protein: CASGFGQRLDTQYF. The CDR3 bases are TGTGCTAGTGGTTTCGGACAGCGTTTGGATACGCAGTATTTT. V and J are TRBV12-5 and TRBJ2-3; tentative D call: TRBD1 (6 bases). Germline lookup yields CDR1 LGHNT and CDR2 FRNRAP. The CDR3 has 14 amino acids. Trimming took 3 bases from V and 6 from J, leaving 13 bases between them.